The T cell receptor (beta chain) described here comes from a study of control samples from healthy donors and cancer patients. Assay: immunoSEQ multiplex PCR; the TCRdb copy retains only in-frame clones and omits some. The sample lists 90,000 to 95,000 clones; around four fifths were seen once. The CDR3 runs 16 residues. V gave up 0 bases and J gave up 2 bases, with 11 bases separating them. Per germline, CDR1 MNHEY and CDR2 SVGAGI. The gene calls are TRBV6-5 and TRBJ1-5; possible D gene TRBD1, 6 bases. The TCR originated in a man aged 25 to 40 in good health. Material: blood. The CDR3 bases are TGTGCCAGCAGTTACTCGGGGGGCGCGGGCAATCAGCCCCAGCATTTT. Residues: CASSYSGGAGNQPQHF.